This TCR beta chain was sequenced in a study of blood T cells in healthy people across ages (dated by TCRdb to between 2014 and 2017). General notes on the study: Template switching captured roughly one uniquely barcoded TCR beta cDNA molecule per two T cells in model experiments. Using deep sequencing normalized with unique cDNA molecular identifiers, the study measured how TCR beta repertoire diversity changes with age. Donors were grouped into four age groups: young (average approximately 16 years), middle-aged (under 40), aged (around 60) and long-lived (just over 80). To avoid experimental bias, donors of different ages were distributed randomly across sequencing lanes. For two donors (one aged 18 to 30 and one aged 80 or older), the study analyzed two additional independent replicas of 1 million unique cDNA reads from the same blood draw.

Broader findings and caveats from the paper: There was a strong correlation between observed TCR beta diversity and the percentage of naive T cells measured by flow cytometry. Conclusive comparison of naive and antigen-experienced compartments was prevented by the profiling of bulk unsorted PBMCs. Estimates of total diversity based on one million sequenced T cells were considered lower bounds and underestimates. As age increased, observed TCR beta diversity per million T cells dropped in a roughly linear way, and a significant reduction was already evident by age 40. Compared with the aged group, more naive CD4+ T cells, fewer expanded clones and increased TCR diversity were shown by the long-lived group, suggesting age selection. Because the CMV infection status of the donors was unknown, age-related changes in expanded clonotypes may potentially have been confounded.

Remarks on this clonotype: Its cognate antigen has yet to be identified. A much larger clone sits a single nucleotide away, making a read error possible.

The method behind the library was 5' RACE. Sequencing was carried out with an Illumina HiSeq 2500. A second PCR of roughly 6 to 11 cycles was run with a J-beta primer mix and a sample-barcoded 5' primer. A unique molecular identifier was introduced onto each TCR beta cDNA molecule by a template-switch 5' adaptor carrying 12 random nucleotides. Each sample yielded at least 2.5 million CDR3-containing paired-end reads. The Mint cDNA synthesis kit, primed by a TRBC-specific oligonucleotide, was used to synthesize first-strand cDNA from all RNA. Following uracil-DNA glycosylase treatment, all cDNA underwent a first 18-cycle PCR with the universal primers M1SS and BC2_uni_R. Per the source publication's procedure: Normalization of each sample was performed by random selection of 1 million high-quality reads, each carrying a distinct molecular identifier. Reads with shared molecular identifiers were discarded instead of being binned into consensus sequences. MiTCR, with a Q25 quality threshold and the strictest error-elimination algorithm, was used for CDR3 identification, clonotype clustering and error correction. Lower-bound total TCR beta diversity was estimated with a nonparametric unseen species model using Euler transformation. The public reads were run again by TCRdb, first through fastp at Q25 and then through MiXCR, and only productive beta chains were kept. Each record represents a unique CDR3 protein, reported with the most common genes and DNA among its rows. Here the V and J calls rest on TCRdb's processing, not on the authors' analysis. The sample table lists 1.5 million to 2 million distinct CDR3 sequences, 28% of them with a count of one. The ten largest clones add up to approximately 7.7% of the sample.

Systemically healthy Caucasian individuals from Russia, 39 in total and aged roughly 6 to 100 years, were included as donors. Each donor gave approximately 9.3 milliliters of peripheral blood, collected into EDTA-treated Vacutainer tubes. Ficoll-Paque density-gradient centrifugation was used to isolate PBMCs, with at least 6.5 million per sample. Total RNA, at least 5 micrograms per sample, was extracted from PBMCs with Trizol reagent. The percentages of naive CD45RAhigh/CD27high T cells were determined by flow cytometry on a PBMC aliquot from every donor. CDR1 and CDR2 are read off the germline V gene as ENHRY and SYGVKD. The CDR3, from cysteine to phenylalanine, totals 17 residues. Only the CDR3 DNA is retained, 51 bases long and in frame from the first base. V loses 3 bases, J loses 2 bases, and the germline ends lie 14 bases apart.

In this chain, TRBV10-3 is recombined with TRBJ2-6; TRBD2 is a possible D gene, resting on 6 matching bases. This sequence was found in a woman in her twenties or thirties in good health. Input material: blood. CDR3 protein: CAISEEGGGAGANVLTF. The DNA is as follows: TGTGCCATCAGTGAAGAGGGAGGAGGAGCTGGGGCCAACGTCCTGACTTTC.